This T cell receptor beta chain was identified during a study of shared clonotypes between healthy human individuals. Study background: The cohort comprised a couple of women and a few men. Their ages spanned 18 to 49 years. CD4 naive cells filled three plates per donor, CD4 memory three, CD8 naive two and CD8 memory one. Study-wide points: Sharing across four donors was seen in around 5% of naive CD4 clonotypes.

The test was conducted at deep level. TCRdb's copy holds only in-frame clones and misses some; the assay was immunoSEQ multiplex PCR. The sample has 2.5 million or so clones, around nine tenths seen once; the top ten hold roughly 0.15%. CDR3 size: 13 residues. V was shortened by 2 bases and J by 12 bases, with 19 bases between the two germline ends. Germline values: CDR1 GTSNPN, CDR2 SVGIG (reference sequence). For this clone: Its antigen is not known.

The sample was naive CD4+ T cells sorted from blood. Specified subset: CD45RA+ positively selected. This TCR was recovered from a man aged 18-30 years in good health. This chain joins TRBV30 and TRBJ1-1; D is ambiguous. The CDR3 spells CAWSHLDPGETFF. Written as DNA, the CDR3 is TGTGCCTGGAGTCATCTTGACCCCGGGGAAACTTTCTTT. The full variable domain, its missing parts supplied by reference TRBV30 and TRBJ1-1, is SQTIHQWPATLVQPVGSPLSLECTVEGTSNPNLYWYRQAAGRGLQLLFYSVGIGQISSEVPQNLSASRPQDRQFILSSKKLLLSDSGFYLCAWSHLDPGETFFGQGTRLTVV.